This passage covers 21 T cell receptor beta chains from one sample sequenced in a study of T cells after posttransplantation cyclophosphamide. Data came from immunoSEQ multiplex PCR; TCRdb stores just in-frame clones and leaves some out. The table includes some 13,000 clones, under 85% detected once. Material: memory CD4+ T cells sorted from PBMCs. The receptors derive from a man between 50 and 59 years old in good health, CMV-negative, and a related stem cell transplant donor.

This chain uses TRBV19 with TRBJ1-2; a weak D match, TRBD1 (5 bases). There are 14 residues in the CDR3. The ends were cut back, 0 bases at V and 7 bases at J, with 12 bases in the middle. CDR1 is LNHDA, CDR2 SQIVND, per germline (reference sequence). Here the CDR3 reads CASSIDRQGSGYTF. DNA of the CDR3: TGTGCCAGTAGTATAGATCGGCAGGGAAGTGGCTACACCTTC.

The rearrangement links TRBV5-1 to TRBJ2-6; 8 nucleotides match TRBD1. CDR3 length: 16 residues. V lost 1 base and J lost 4; bases outside the gene matches: 4. Looked up from germline, CDR1 is SGHRS and CDR2 is YFSETQ. CDR3: CASSLQGADGANVLTF. The CDR3 bases are TGCGCCAGCAGCTTGCAGGGGGCGGACGGGGCCAACGTCCTGACTTTC.

The chain carries TRBV2 and TRBJ1-2, with D perhaps matching TRBD1 (5 bases). The length of the CDR3 is 14 residues. From germline, CDR1 is SNHLY and CDR2 FYNNEI. Trimming pared 0 bases from V and 3 bases from J, leaving 8 bases between. The chain's CDR3 is CASSEARDYYGYTF. In DNA form, the CDR3 reads TGTGCCAGCAGTGAAGCAAGGGACTACTATGGCTACACCTTC.

The chain carries TRBV11-3 and TRBJ2-7, with a possible D match to TRBD2 (5 bases). With 5 bases removed from V and 7 bases from J, the gap between germline ends came to 15 bases. Germline CDR1 is SGHNT and CDR2 is YENEEA. CDR3 size: 13 residues. The CDR3 bases are TGTGCCAGCAGCCGAGGACCGCAGCGGGAGCAGTACTTC. As protein: CASSRGPQREQYF.

V is TRBV5-1 and J is TRBJ2-6, with 7 bases lining up with TRBD1. CDR3 length: 18 residues. The V and J ends lost 0 bases and 0 bases, in that order; junction bases with no gene match: 6. Germline assignment: CDR1 SGHRS and CDR2 YFSETQ. This CDR3 is CASSLGQGVGSGANVLTF. CDR3 coding DNA: TGCGCCAGCAGCTTGGGACAGGGTGTTGGCTCTGGGGCCAACGTCCTGACTTTC.

V usage is TRBV19 and J usage is TRBJ1-2; weak D call: TRBD1 (5 bases). Trimming stripped 5 bases from V and 4 bases from J, with 11 bases between. This CDR3 region has 13 residues. Germline V gene sequence: CDR1 LNHDA, CDR2 SQIVND (reference sequence). CDR3 sequence reads: CASSPRGSYGYTF. In DNA form, the CDR3 reads TGTGCCAGTAGTCCAAGGGGAAGCTATGGCTACACCTTC.

The sample holds a few counts of this clone. V gene TRBV19 combines with J gene TRBJ1-5; 8 bases agree with TRBD1. Losses at the gene ends were 6 bases for V and 7 bases for J; bases not matched to a gene: 14. This CDR3 contains 16 residues. The germline V gene encodes CDR1 LNHDA and CDR2 SQIVND (reference sequence). In DNA, the CDR3 is TGTGCCAGTAGCCCGGACAGGGAAACTCCGGGACAGCCCCAGCATTTT. This encodes CASSPDRETPGQPQHF.

Worth noting for this clone: One junction end disagrees with the germline gene, perhaps due to a read error. CDR3 sequence reads: CASSQVDTNSPLHF. The DNA for the CDR3 is TGCGCCAGCAGCCAAGTAGACACCAATTCCCCCCTCCACTTT. This sequence joins TRBV4-1 and TRBJ1-6; D remains unclear. Germline assignment: CDR1 MGHRA and CDR2 YSYEKL. CDR3 size: 14 residues.

V is TRBV14 and J is TRBJ1-2, with TRBD1 matching 9 bases. CDR3 size: 13 residues. Trimming removed 4 bases from V and 6 bases from J; junction bases left unmatched: 3. From germline, CDR1 is SGHDN and CDR2 FVKESK. The CDR3 region has the DNA TGTGCCAGCAGCCCCTGGACAGGGGATGGCTACACCTTC. It codes for CASSPWTGDGYTF.

The chain employs TRBV30 and TRBJ1-6, with D possibly matching TRBD1 (6 bases). This CDR3 comprises 19 residues. Germline V gene data show CDR1 as GTSNPN and CDR2 as SVGIG (reference sequence). With 0 bases removed from V and 7 bases from J, the gap between germline ends came to 25 bases. The CDR3 spells CAWSVRGPGRDRGNSPLHF. The CDR3 DNA is TGTGCCTGGAGTGTACGGGGGCCAGGGAGGGATAGGGGAAATTCACCCCTCCACTTT. Variable domain in full (rest from reference TRBV30 and TRBJ1-6): SQTIHQWPATLVQPVGSPLSLECTVEGTSNPNLYWYRQAAGRGLQLLFYSVGIGQISSEVPQNLSASRPQDRQFILSSKKLLLSDSGFYLCAWSVRGPGRDRGNSPLHFGNGTRLTVT.

The chain is built from TRBV11-2 and TRBJ2-7; possible D gene TRBD1, 6 bases. The ends were cut back, 5 bases at V and 2 bases at J, with 16 bases in the middle. The CDR3 spans 15 residues. CDR1 is SGHAT and CDR2 is FQNNGV in the germline V gene. CDR3 nucleotides: TGTGCCAGCAGCCCTGGACAGTTGTCGGCCTACGAGCAGTACTTC. Its translation: CASSPGQLSAYEQYF.

This chain uses TRBV7-2 with TRBJ1-6; the D is unclear. CDR1 is SGHTA and CDR2 is FQGNSA in the germline V gene. The CDR3 sequence is 15 residues long. The V end lost 0 bases, the J end lost 9 bases, and 12 bases lay between the germline ends. CDR3: CASSLAAPLSSPLHF. CDR3 in DNA: TGTGCCAGCAGCTTAGCGGCACCCCTCTCTTCACCCCTCCACTTT.

Here the CDR3 reads CASSQGRQDTEAFF. The CDR3 coding sequence is TGTGCCAGCAGCCAGGGGAGGCAGGACACTGAAGCTTTCTTT. The chain joins TRBV14 to TRBJ1-1; D remains ambiguous. V was trimmed by 3 bases and J by 3 bases, leaving 11 bases between them. The germline CDR1 and CDR2 sequences are SGHDN and FVKESK. The CDR3 has 14 residues.

The V gene is TRBV10-3, the J gene TRBJ1-1, with D perhaps TRBD1 (6 bases). The CDR3 consists of 14 residues. CDR1 is ENHRY and CDR2 is SYGVKD in the germline V gene. Trimming shortened V by 8 bases and J by 1 base, and 14 bases separated the two germline ends. The CDR3: CAIAGQRENTEAFF. CDR3 DNA sequence: TGTGCCATCGCAGGACAGAGGGAGAACACTGAAGCTTTCTTT.

The CDR3 DNA reads TGTGCCAGCAGCCCAGGGGGGTGGAATCAGCCCCAGCATTTT. Translated, it gives CASSPGGWNQPQHF. The chain combines TRBV5-5 with TRBJ1-5, with 7 nucleotides matching TRBD1. CDR1 SGHKS and CDR2 YYEKEE come from the germline V gene (reference sequence). J was trimmed by 4 bases and V by 4 bases; bases with no gene match: 5. This CDR3 has 14 residues.

This clone has more than one count but fewer than ten. V usage is TRBV14 and J usage is TRBJ1-4, with D possibly matching TRBD1 (5 bases). The CDR3 runs 15 residues. Trimming took 4 bases from V and 8 from J, leaving 17 bases between them. The germline V gene has CDR1 SGHDN and CDR2 FVKESK. CDR3 nucleotide sequence: TGTGCCAGCAGCCTCCAGGGCCAGCAAGGGGAAAAACTGTTTTTT. The encoded protein is CASSLQGQQGEKLFF.

The chain uses TRBV15 and TRBJ2-1; weak D call: TRBD2 (6 bases). Germline V gene lookup returns CDR1 LNHNV and CDR2 YYDKDF (reference sequence). The CDR3 has 16 residues. Trimming took 0 bases from V and 4 from J, leaving 13 bases between them. The CDR3 coding sequence is TGTGCCACCAGCAGAGATTTCCGGGGGAGATACAATGAGCAGTTCTTC. Translating it yields CATSRDFRGRYNEQFF.

This clone was counted a few times. Other DNA sequences from this sample encode an identical CDR3 as well. The rearrangement links TRBV4-1 to TRBJ2-4; 8 nucleotides agree with TRBD1. J lost 2 bases, V lost 1 base, and 1 base had no gene match. Germline V gene sequence: CDR1 MGHRA, CDR2 YSYEKL. The CDR3 has 15 residues. The CDR3 DNA sequence: TGCGCCAGCAGCCAAGGACAGGGGACCAAAAACATTCAGTACTTC. It codes for CASSQGQGTKNIQYF.

The chain combines TRBV19 with TRBJ2-7; 7 positions agree with TRBD1. CDR1 and CDR2 (germline): LNHDA, SQIVND (reference sequence). This CDR3 contains 14 residues. V dropped 5 bases and J dropped 3; count of bases not matched to a gene: 7. In DNA form, the CDR3 reads TGTGCCAGTAGTTTCGGGACAGCGTTCTACGAGCAGTACTTC. As protein: CASSFGTAFYEQYF. Variable domain in full (rest from reference TRBV19 and TRBJ2-7): DGGITQSPKYLFRKEGQNVTLSCEQNLNHDAMYWYRQDPGQGLRLIYYSQIVNDFQKGDIAEGYSVSREKKESFPLTVTSAQKNPTAFYLCASSFGTAFYEQYFGPGTRLTVT.

The rearrangement uses TRBV18 and TRBJ2-3; TRBD2 aligns across 9 bases. This CDR3 comprises 16 residues. Germline V gene data show CDR1 as KGHSH and CDR2 as LQKENI. The V gene end was trimmed by 3 bases and the J gene end by 1 base; junction bases not matched to a gene: 5. The chain's CDR3 is CASSPLAGVGTDTQYF. The DNA for the CDR3 is TGTGCCAGCTCACCCTTAGCGGGAGTGGGCACAGATACGCAGTATTTT.

This chain uses TRBV9 with TRBJ1-1, with D maybe TRBD1 (6 bases). Germline CDR1 SGDLS, CDR2 YYNGEE. Trimming removed 3 bases from V and 5 bases from J, with 14 bases in between. The CDR3 has 14 amino acids. The CDR3 DNA is TGTGCCAGCAGCGCCCGGGCAGGGGAGACTGAAGCTTTCTTT. This gives the protein CASSARAGETEAFF.